The TCR beta chain described here comes from a study of blood T cell repertoires in COVID-19. Deletions cut 0 bases from V and 5 bases from J, with 13 bases between. This CDR3 is 15 amino acids long. Germline V gene sequence: CDR1 MGHRA, CDR2 YSYEKL. Profiling relied on immunoSEQ multiplex PCR, and the TCRdb table lists in-frame clones only, not all of them. The data hold around 72,000 clones, with 83% observed a single time. The sample was peripheral blood. The gene calls are TRBV4-1 and TRBJ2-5; a possible D gene is TRBD2 (6 bases). The sequence came from a woman over 75 with acute or convalescent COVID-19. The CDR3 DNA reads as TGCGCCAGCAGCCAAGAGATAGGGAGGAGTGAGACCCAGTACTTC. Translation: CASSQEIGRSETQYF.